Sequencing of this T cell receptor (beta chain) was carried out in a study of identical twins. This clonotype was seen ten or more times. V was pared by 5 bases and J by 1 base, with 5 bases between. The germline gives CDR1 SGHVS, CDR2 FQNEAQ. This CDR3 contains 12 residues. A template switching step contributed a universal primer site, while unique molecular identifiers were present in the cDNA. TCRdb re-called the 5' RACE reads with MiXCR, one entry per CDR3 protein. The sample carries about 150,000 distinct CDR3 sequences, 3% to 4.5% recorded once. Material: memory T cells sorted from blood. This sequence was found in a man aged 18-30 years in good health. The V and J genes are TRBV7-8 and TRBJ2-5; D is ambiguous. The CDR3 is CASSRIQETQYF. The CDR3 nucleotides are TGTGCCAGCAGCCGGATCCAAGAGACCCAGTACTTC.